Listed here are 24 T cell receptor beta chains from one sample, sequenced in a study of T cell changes during pregnancy in multiple sclerosis. Clones were read by immunoSEQ multiplex PCR, and TCRdb kept only the in-frame ones, dropping some. This sample has more than 85,000 clones, with approximately 92% found just once. The sample in question was peripheral blood, obtained in the third trimester of pregnancy. The receptors originated from a female donor in good health, enrolled as a control in a pregnancy study.

V gene TRBV6-1 combines with J gene TRBJ2-5; 7 bases fit TRBD2. The J segment lost 2 bases and the V segment lost 11 bases, leaving 14 bases of the junction unmatched. The CDR3 length is 15 residues. CDR1 and CDR2 from the germline V gene are MNHNS and SASEGT. The CDR3 sequence: CAGERGTGGQETQYF. CDR3 DNA: TGTGCCGGGGAGAGGGGAACGGGGGGTCAAGAGACCCAGTACTTC.

The chain links TRBV18 to TRBJ1-1; no definite D call. The V gene's germline CDR1 is KGHSH and CDR2 LQKENI. The CDR3 has 15 residues. The V end was cut by 3 bases, the J end by 4 bases, with 15 bases between. The CDR3 region has the DNA TGTGCCAGCTCACCCCGTCCAGCGGGGAGCACTGAAGCTTTCTTT. Translating gives CASSPRPAGSTEAFF. Supplemented by reference TRBV18 and TRBJ1-1, the full variable domain reads NAGVMQNPRHLVRRRGQEARLRCSPMKGHSHVYWYRQLPEEGLKFMVYLQKENIIDESGMPKERFSAEFPKEGPSILRIQQVVRGDSAAYFCASSPRPAGSTEAFFGQGTRLTVV.

The genes are TRBV2 and TRBJ1-2, with D hard to call. CDR3 length: 12 residues. V was cut by 6 bases and J by 7 bases, with 12 bases left in between. Germline-derived CDR1 and CDR2 are SNHLY and FYNNEI. CDR3 bases: TGTGCCAGCAGACGTCAGGTCGGTGGCTACACCTTC. It is translated as CASRRQVGGYTF.

The chain is built from TRBV5-1 and TRBJ2-5; D not certain. The ends were cut back, 2 bases at V and 4 bases at J, with 6 bases in the middle. Germline values: CDR1 SGHRS, CDR2 YFSETQ. This CDR3 spans 12 amino acids. This CDR3 is CASSFTRETQYF. CDR3 bases: TGCGCCAGCAGCTTCACGAGAGAGACCCAGTACTTC.

The chain employs TRBV7-2 and TRBJ2-7; 14 bases align to TRBD2. The CDR3 is 16 amino acids. CDR1 is SGHTA and CDR2 is FQGNSA in the germline V gene. Trimming took 5 bases from V and 4 from J; bases not matched to a gene: 7. CDR3 region: CASSQTGTSGGYEQYF. CDR3 in DNA: TGTGCCAGCAGCCAAACCGGGACTAGCGGGGGTTACGAGCAGTACTTC.

V and J are TRBV19 and TRBJ1-1; a weak D match, TRBD1 (6 bases). The V gene lost 6 bases and the J gene lost 0 bases, with 14 bases spanning the gap. Looked up from germline, CDR1 is LNHDA and CDR2 is SQIVND (reference sequence). This CDR3 spans 15 amino acids. CDR3 region: CASSPNRVMNTEAFF. The DNA for the CDR3 is TGTGCCAGTAGCCCAAACAGGGTCATGAACACTGAAGCTTTCTTT.

The chain employs TRBV27 and TRBJ2-2; D remains ambiguous. V lost 4 bases, J lost 1 base, and 4 bases lay in between. Germline lookup yields CDR1 MNHEY and CDR2 SMNVEV (reference sequence). CDR3 length: 13 residues. The CDR3 loop reads CASSSRNTGELFF. In DNA form, the CDR3 reads TGTGCCAGCAGTTCTCGGAACACCGGGGAGCTGTTTTTT.

The V and J genes are TRBV2 and TRBJ2-1; D unclear. V dropped 3 bases and J dropped 8 bases, with 5 bases sitting between them. The germline V gene encodes CDR1 SNHLY and CDR2 FYNNEI. This CDR3 spans 11 amino acids. The CDR3 DNA reads TGTGCCAGCAGTGATCGGGATGAGCAGTTCTTC. Its protein product is CASSDRDEQFF.

V usage is TRBV19 and J usage is TRBJ1-5, with D tentatively TRBD1 (5 bases). Trimming took 5 bases from V and 2 from J, leaving 10 bases between them. The germline V gene has CDR1 LNHDA and CDR2 SQIVND (reference sequence). The CDR3 contains 14 residues. CDR3 protein: CASSVGARNQPQHF. For the CDR3, the DNA is TGTGCCAGTAGTGTAGGGGCCCGCAATCAGCCCCAGCATTTT.

The chain uses TRBV7-2 and TRBJ2-6; possible D gene TRBD2, 6 bases. Per the germline V gene, CDR1 is SGHTA and CDR2 is FQGNSA. The CDR3 is 16 residues long. V was shortened by 5 bases and J by 6 bases, with 17 bases between the two germline ends. The DNA for the CDR3 is TGTGCCAGCAGCCCCCGGGCGGGGAGCGTGGCCAACGTCCTGACTTTC. Protein: CASSPRAGSVANVLTF. Complete variable domain (other parts from reference TRBV7-2 and TRBJ2-6): GAGVSQSPSNKVTEKGKDVELRCDPISGHTALYWYRQSLGQGLEFLIYFQGNSAPDKSGLPSDRFSAERTGGSVSTLTIQRTQQEDSAVYLCASSPRAGSVANVLTFGAGSRLTVL.

V gene TRBV7-9 combines with J gene TRBJ2-1; possible D gene TRBD1, 5 bases. The CDR3 extends over 14 amino acids. V dropped 2 bases and J dropped 4 bases, with 9 bases sitting between them. CDR1 and CDR2 (germline): SEHNR, FQNEAQ (reference sequence). The CDR3 sequence is CASSLNRPYNEQFF. The DNA of the CDR3 is TGTGCCAGCAGCTTAAACAGGCCTTACAATGAGCAGTTCTTC.

The CDR3 region has the DNA TGTGCCAGCAGCCTAGGACAGGGTTCAGCGAACTATGGCTACACCTTC. Residues: CASSLGQGSANYGYTF. The genes are TRBV28 and TRBJ1-2; 8 nucleotides match TRBD1. V shed 6 bases, J shed 2 bases, and the junction held 11 bases outside the gene matches. Germline CDR1 reads MDHEN; CDR2 reads SYDVKM. This CDR3 is built from 16 residues.

The chain carries TRBV10-3 and TRBJ2-7; TRBD1 matches 7 bases. The J segment lost 4 bases and the V segment lost 2 bases, leaving 5 bases of the junction unmatched. CDR3 length equals 14 residues. The germline gives CDR1 ENHRY, CDR2 SYGVKD. CDR3 nucleotides: TGTGCCATCAGTGAGCCGGGACAGATTTACGAGCAGTACTTC. Residues: CAISEPGQIYEQYF.

This chain uses TRBV19 with TRBJ2-1, with D maybe TRBD2 (7 bases). The CDR3 is 15 amino acids. Germline-derived CDR1 and CDR2 are LNHDA and SQIVND (reference sequence). V was clipped by 2 bases and J by 8 bases, with 16 bases between them. CDR3 nucleotides: TGTGCCAGTAGTATAATGGGGGGGCTCGGCGATGAGCAGTTCTTC. Amino acids: CASSIMGGLGDEQFF.

The sample holds a few counts of this clone. The chain is built from TRBV29-1 and TRBJ1-1, with TRBD1 matching over 8 bases. The CDR3 extends over 12 amino acids. Germline trimming cut 3 bases from V and 6 bases from J; bases unmatched to any gene: 3. The germline V gene has CDR1 SQVTM and CDR2 ANQGSEA. CDR3 amino acids: CSVDIQGAEAFF. Here the CDR3 DNA reads TGCAGCGTTGACATACAGGGGGCTGAAGCTTTCTTT.

This clone appeared a single time. The DNA of the CDR3 is TGTGCCAGCTCACCCTACGGGGTCTCTGGAAACACCATATATTTT. This translates into CASSPYGVSGNTIYF. The chain links TRBV18 to TRBJ1-3, with D unresolved. Germline CDR1 and CDR2: KGHSH and LQKENI. The CDR3 covers 15 residues. V lost 3 bases to trimming and J lost 0 bases, with 9 bases between them.

This chain connects TRBV5-4 to TRBJ2-5; TRBD2 agrees at 11 bases. CDR3 length: 16 residues. V was pared by 3 bases and J by 0 bases, with 4 bases of the junction left unmatched. Germline V lookup: CDR1 SGHNT, CDR2 YYREEE (reference sequence). CDR3 nucleotide sequence: TGTGCCAGCAGCTATACGGGACTAGCGGACCAAGAGACCCAGTACTTC. Encoded protein: CASSYTGLADQETQYF. Complete variable domain (other parts from reference TRBV5-4 and TRBJ2-5): ETGVTQSPTHLIKTRGQQVTLRCSSQSGHNTVSWYQQALGQGPQFIFQYYREEENGRGNFPPRFSGLQFPNYSSELNVNALELDDSALYLCASSYTGLADQETQYFGPGTRLLVL.

The chain couples TRBV18 to TRBJ2-1, with 8 bases identical to TRBD1. V was clipped by 2 bases and J by 3 bases; unmatched bases: 6. This CDR3 is built from 16 residues. Germline CDR1 reads KGHSH; CDR2 reads LQKENI. The CDR3 spells CASSPSGQGDYNEQFF. CDR3 DNA sequence: TGTGCCAGCTCACCATCCGGACAGGGAGACTACAATGAGCAGTTCTTC.

Only a few counts were recorded for this clone. The chain couples TRBV9 to TRBJ1-1; D might be TRBD1 (6 bases). The CDR3 has 14 residues. Germline V gene sequence: CDR1 SGDLS, CDR2 YYNGEE. Trimming cost V 0 bases and J 4 bases, with 10 bases left between them. In DNA form, the CDR3 reads TGTGCCAGCAGCGTAGCAGGGGTGGGCACTGAAGCTTTCTTT. This encodes CASSVAGVGTEAFF.

The rearrangement links TRBV7-9 to TRBJ2-2; TRBD1 matches at 7 bases. J was trimmed by 6 bases and V by 4 bases; bases with no gene match: 5. CDR1 SEHNR and CDR2 FQNEAQ come from the germline V gene (reference sequence). The CDR3 is made up of 14 amino acids. DNA for the CDR3: TGTGCCAGCAGCTCCATTCAGGGGGCCGGGGAGCTGTTTTTT. This encodes CASSSIQGAGELFF.

The chain has TRBV2 and TRBJ1-1; 9 positions match TRBD1. Germline V gives CDR1 SNHLY, CDR2 FYNNEI. CDR3 size: 18 residues. The V gene end was trimmed by 6 bases and the J gene end by 1 base; junction bases not matched to a gene: 15. This CDR3 is CASSVIGTGQGPNTEAFF. CDR3 nucleotides: TGTGCCAGCAGCGTAATAGGGACAGGGCAGGGCCCGAACACTGAAGCTTTCTTT.

This clone occurred once. The V call is TRBV5-1, the J call TRBJ2-1; 10 nucleotides align to TRBD2. J was trimmed by 4 bases and V by 6 bases; bases with no gene match: 7. The CDR3 consists of 15 residues. CDR1 is SGHRS and CDR2 is YFSETQ in the germline V gene. The CDR3, as DNA: TGCGCCAGCACCTCAACTAGCGGGAAATACAATGAGCAGTTCTTC. It encodes CASTSTSGKYNEQFF.

V usage is TRBV7-9 and J usage is TRBJ1-1; no firm D call. Germline assignment: CDR1 SEHNR and CDR2 FQNEAQ (reference sequence). V lost 5 bases and J 3 bases, leaving 4 bases between the germline ends. The CDR3 is 11 residues long. This CDR3 is CASSPDTEAFF. The CDR3 DNA is TGTGCCAGCAGCCCGGACACTGAAGCTTTCTTT.

J is TRBJ2-1 and V is TRBV7-9; TRBD2 aligns across 12 bases. There are 17 residues in the CDR3. The J segment lost 1 base and the V segment lost 5 bases, leaving 6 bases of the junction unmatched. Germline CDR1 SEHNR, CDR2 FQNEAQ (reference sequence). The CDR3 here is CASSPRLAGESYNEQFF. CDR3 DNA sequence: TGTGCCAGCAGCCCCCGACTAGCGGGAGAGTCCTACAATGAGCAGTTCTTC.